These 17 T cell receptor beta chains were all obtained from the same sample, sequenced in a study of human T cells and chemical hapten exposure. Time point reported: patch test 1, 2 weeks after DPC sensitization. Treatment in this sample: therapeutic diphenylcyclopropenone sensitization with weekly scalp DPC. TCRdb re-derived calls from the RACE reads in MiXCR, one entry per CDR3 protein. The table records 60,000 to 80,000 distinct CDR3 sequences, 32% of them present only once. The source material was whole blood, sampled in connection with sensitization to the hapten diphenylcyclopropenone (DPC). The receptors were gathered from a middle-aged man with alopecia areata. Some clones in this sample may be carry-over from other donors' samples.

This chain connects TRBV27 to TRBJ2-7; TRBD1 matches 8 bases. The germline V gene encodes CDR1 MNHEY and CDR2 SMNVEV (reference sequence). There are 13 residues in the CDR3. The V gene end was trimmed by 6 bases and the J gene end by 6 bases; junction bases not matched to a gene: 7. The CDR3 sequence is CASSRPGQGEQYF. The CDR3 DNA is TGTGCCAGCAGCCGACCCGGACAGGGCGAGCAGTACTTC.

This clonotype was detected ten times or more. The CDR3 loop is CSARDLAGLDNEQFF. The CDR3, as DNA: TGCAGTGCTAGGGACCTAGCGGGGCTAGACAATGAGCAGTTCTTC. J is TRBJ2-1 and V is TRBV20-1, with 9 positions matching TRBD2. Germline V lookup: CDR1 DFQATT, CDR2 SNEGSKA (reference sequence). V shed 3 bases and J 5 bases; nucleotides not matched to a gene: 8. This CDR3 has 15 amino acids.

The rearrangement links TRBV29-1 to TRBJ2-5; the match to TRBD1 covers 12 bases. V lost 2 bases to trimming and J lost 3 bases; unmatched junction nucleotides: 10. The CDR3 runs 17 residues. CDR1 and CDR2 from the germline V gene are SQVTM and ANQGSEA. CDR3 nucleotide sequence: TGCAGCGTTGAAAGTCCGGGACAGGGGGCAAGAGAAGAGACCCAGTACTTC. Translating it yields CSVESPGQGAREETQYF.

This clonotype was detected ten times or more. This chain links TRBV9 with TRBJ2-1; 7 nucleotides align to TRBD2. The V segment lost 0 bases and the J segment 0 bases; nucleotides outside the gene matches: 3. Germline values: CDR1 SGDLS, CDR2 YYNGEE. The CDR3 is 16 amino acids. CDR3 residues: CASSVDGGSSYNEQFF. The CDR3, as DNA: TGTGCCAGCAGCGTAGATGGCGGGAGCTCCTACAATGAGCAGTTCTTC.

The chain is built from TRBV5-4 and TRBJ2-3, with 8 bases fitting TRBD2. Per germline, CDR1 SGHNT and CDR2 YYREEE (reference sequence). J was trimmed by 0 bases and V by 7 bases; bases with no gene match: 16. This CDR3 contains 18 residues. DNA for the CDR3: TGTGCCAGCCCCCCCATGTGCGGGAGGTCCACCAGCACAGATACGCAGTATTTT. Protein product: CASPPMCGRSTSTDTQYF.

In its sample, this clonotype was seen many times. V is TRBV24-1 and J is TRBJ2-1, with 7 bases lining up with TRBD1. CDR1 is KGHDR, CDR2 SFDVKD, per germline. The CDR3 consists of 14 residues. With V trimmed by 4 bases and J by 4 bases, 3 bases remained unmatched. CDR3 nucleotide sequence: TGTGCCACCAGTGACACGGACAGGTACAATGAGCAGTTCTTC. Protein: CATSDTDRYNEQFF.

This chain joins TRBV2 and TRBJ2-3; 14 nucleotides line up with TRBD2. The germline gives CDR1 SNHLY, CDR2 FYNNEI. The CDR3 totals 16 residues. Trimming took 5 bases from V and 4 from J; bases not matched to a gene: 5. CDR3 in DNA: TGTGCCAGCAGTTCCTTGGGACTAGCGGGGGCAGATACGCAGTATTTT. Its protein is CASSSLGLAGADTQYF.

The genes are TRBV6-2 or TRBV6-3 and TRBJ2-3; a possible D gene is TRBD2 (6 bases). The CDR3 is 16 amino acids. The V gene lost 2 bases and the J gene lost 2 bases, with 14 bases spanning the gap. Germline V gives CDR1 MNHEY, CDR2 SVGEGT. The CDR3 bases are TGTGCCAGCAGTTACCCAGGCGGGACCACCACAGATACGCAGTATTTT. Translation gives CASSYPGGTTTDTQYF.

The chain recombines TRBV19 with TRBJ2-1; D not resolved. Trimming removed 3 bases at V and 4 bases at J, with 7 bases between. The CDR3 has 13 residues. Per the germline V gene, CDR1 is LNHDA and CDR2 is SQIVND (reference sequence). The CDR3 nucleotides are TGTGCCAGTAGTATTATAACTTACAATGAGCAGTTCTTC. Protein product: CASSIITYNEQFF.

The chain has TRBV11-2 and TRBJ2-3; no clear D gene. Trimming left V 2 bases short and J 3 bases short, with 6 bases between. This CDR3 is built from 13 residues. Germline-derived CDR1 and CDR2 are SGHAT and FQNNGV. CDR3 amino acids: CASSLILTDTQYF. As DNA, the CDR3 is TGTGCCAGCAGCTTAATCTTAACAGATACGCAGTATTTT.

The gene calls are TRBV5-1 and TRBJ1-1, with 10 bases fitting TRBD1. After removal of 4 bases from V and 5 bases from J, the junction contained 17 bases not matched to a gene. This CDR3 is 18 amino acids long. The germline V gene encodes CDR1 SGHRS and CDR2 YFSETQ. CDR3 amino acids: CASSPVPGQGKTWTEAFF. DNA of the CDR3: TGCGCCAGCAGCCCGGTACCGGGACAGGGGAAGACTTGGACTGAAGCTTTCTTT.

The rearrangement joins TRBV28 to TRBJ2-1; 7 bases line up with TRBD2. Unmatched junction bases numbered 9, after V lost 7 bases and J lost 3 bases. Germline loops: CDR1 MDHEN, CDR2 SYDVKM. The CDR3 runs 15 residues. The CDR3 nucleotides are TGTGCCAGCACCTACCTGGCGGGGGTCTACAATGAGCAGTTCTTC. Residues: CASTYLAGVYNEQFF.

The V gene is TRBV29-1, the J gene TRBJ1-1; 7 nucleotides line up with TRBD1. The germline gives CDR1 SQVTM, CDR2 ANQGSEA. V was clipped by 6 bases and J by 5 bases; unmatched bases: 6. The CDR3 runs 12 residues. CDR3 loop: CSVATGITEAFF. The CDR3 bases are TGCAGCGTGGCGACAGGGATAACTGAAGCTTTCTTT.

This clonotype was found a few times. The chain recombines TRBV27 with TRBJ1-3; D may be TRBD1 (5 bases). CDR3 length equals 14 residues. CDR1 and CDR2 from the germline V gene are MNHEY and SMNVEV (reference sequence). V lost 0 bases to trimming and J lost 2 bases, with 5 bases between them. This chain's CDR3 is CASSLSGAGNTIYF. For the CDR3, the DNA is TGTGCCAGCAGTTTATCGGGGGCTGGAAACACCATATATTTT.

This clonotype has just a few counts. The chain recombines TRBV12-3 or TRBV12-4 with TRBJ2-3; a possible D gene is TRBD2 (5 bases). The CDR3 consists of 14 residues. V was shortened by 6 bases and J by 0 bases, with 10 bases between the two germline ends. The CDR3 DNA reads TGTGCCAGCAGGGGAGAAGGGAGCACAGATACGCAGTATTTT. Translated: CASRGEGSTDTQYF.

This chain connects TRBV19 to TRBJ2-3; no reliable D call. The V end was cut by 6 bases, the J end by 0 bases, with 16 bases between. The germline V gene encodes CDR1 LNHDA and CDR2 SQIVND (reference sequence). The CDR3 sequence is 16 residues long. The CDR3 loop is CASRERGISSTDTQYF. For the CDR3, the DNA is TGTGCCAGTAGAGAAAGAGGTATCTCTAGCACAGATACGCAGTATTTT.

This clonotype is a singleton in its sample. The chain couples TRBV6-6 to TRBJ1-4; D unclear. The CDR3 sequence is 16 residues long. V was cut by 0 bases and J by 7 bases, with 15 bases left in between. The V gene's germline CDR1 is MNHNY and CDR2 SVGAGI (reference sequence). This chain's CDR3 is CASSYSLAQLSEKLFF. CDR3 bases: TGTGCCAGCAGTTACTCTCTCGCGCAACTAAGTGAAAAACTGTTTTTT.